This T cell receptor (beta chain) was recovered during a study of blood T cell repertoires in COVID-19. Study details: Whether acute or convalescent, the COVID-19 samples came from the United States, Italy and Spain. T cells, B-cell-depleted T cells, or PBMCs supplied cDNA or gDNA.

In the original analysis: Researchers report that nucleated cell counts were estimated from reference gene primer amplification. The protocol was immunoSEQ multiplex PCR, while the TCRdb copy is restricted to in-frame clones and leaves out a portion. V and J calls and clone size are given by that table; D and trimming were obtained from the DNA. This sample has fewer than 250,000 clones; around 85% occur once, and the top ten carry approximately 6.3%. V was shortened by 4 bases and J by 10 bases, with 20 bases between the two germline ends. Germline V gene data show CDR1 as LGHDT and CDR2 as YNNKEL (reference sequence). This CDR3 is built from 15 residues.

This chain links TRBV3-1 (or the pseudogene TRBV3-2) with TRBJ2-1, with TRBD1 as a possible D gene (5 bases). What was sequenced was peripheral blood. The TCR sequence derives from a woman in her fifties or sixties with active or convalescent COVID-19. In nucleotides, the CDR3 is TGTGCCAGCAGCCCCCAGGGAAGGGGTAGCACGGAGCAGTTCTTC. Translation: CASSPQGRGSTEQFF.